The clone carrying this TCR beta chain was found a few times. cDNA carried unique molecular identifiers, and a universal primer site was added by template switching. TCRdb independently ran MiXCR on the 5' RACE reads; one entry per CDR3 protein. Among 700,000 to 950,000 distinct CDR3 sequences listed, approximately 13% were seen once. These data are taken from a study of identical twins. Looked up from germline, CDR1 is SNHLY and CDR2 is FYNNEI. Trimming removed 5 bases from V and 3 bases from J, with 11 bases in between. The CDR3 runs 13 residues. This sample also appeared in a second study, on yellow fever vaccine responses in identical twins.

The chain recombines TRBV2 with TRBJ2-7; D gene uncertain. This receptor was identified in a woman in her late teens or twenties in good health. Sample: PBMCs. CDR3 DNA: TGTGCCAGCAGTCTGGACCAAGGCTACGAGCAGTACGTC. It is translated as CASSLDQGYEQYV.